A single sample is the source of the 15 T cell receptor beta chains below, sequenced in a study of T cells after yellow fever vaccination. TCRdb re-called the 5' RACE reads with MiXCR, one entry per CDR3 protein. Of some 200,000 distinct CDR3 sequences listed, roughly 9.6% are singletons. The input for sequencing was CD8+ T cells sorted from PBMCs, taken 15 days after the yellow fever booster vaccination. The receptors stem from a man between 18 and 29 years old who received the YFV17D yellow fever vaccine.

The chain has TRBV4-2 and TRBJ2-7; TRBD1 matches 9 bases. CDR1 and CDR2 from the germline V gene are LGHNA and YNFKEQ. With 6 bases clipped from V and 0 bases from J, the junction kept 6 bases outside the gene matches. The CDR3 is 15 residues long. CDR3 DNA: TGTGCCAGCAGTTACAACAGGGGGCCCTCCTACGAGCAGTACTTC. It yields the protein CASSYNRGPSYEQYF.

The rearrangement joins TRBV4-1 to TRBJ2-7; TRBD1 or TRBD2 may be the D gene (5 bases each). From germline, CDR1 is MGHRA and CDR2 YSYEKL. V was clipped by 0 bases and J by 8 bases, with 17 bases between them. The CDR3 has 15 residues. Written as DNA, the CDR3 is TGCGCCAGCAGCCAAGAGCGGAGCCCCGGGGCTAAGCAGTACTTC. It specifies CASSQERSPGAKQYF.

In its sample, this clonotype was seen a few times. The chain couples TRBV7-6 to TRBJ1-3; 9 bases are a match to TRBD1. The CDR3 runs to 16 residues. Germline V gene lookup returns CDR1 SGHVS and CDR2 FNYEAQ. V lost 2 bases and J lost 4; bases outside the gene matches: 6. CDR3: CASSLFGQGTGNTIYF. CDR3 DNA: TGTGCCAGCAGCTTATTCGGACAGGGGACGGGAAACACCATATATTTT.

V is TRBV18 and J is TRBJ2-2, with 7 bases aligning to TRBD2. The ends lost 3 bases at V and 1 base at J; junction bases unmatched: 5. This CDR3 is 16 amino acids long. Germline loops: CDR1 KGHSH, CDR2 LQKENI. CDR3 residues: CASSPLPSGNTGELFF. The CDR3 DNA is TGTGCCAGCTCACCGCTGCCTAGCGGGAACACCGGGGAGCTGTTTTTT.

In its sample, this clonotype was seen a few times. This rearrangement joins TRBV29-1 to TRBJ2-1, with D tentatively TRBD1 (6 bases). The V end lost 7 bases, the J end lost 3 bases, and 13 bases lay between the germline ends. Germline V gene lookup returns CDR1 SQVTM and CDR2 ANQGSEA. The CDR3 runs 13 residues. Here the CDR3 reads CSAGTIDYNEQFF. CDR3 nucleotides: TGCAGCGCCGGGACAATAGACTACAATGAGCAGTTCTTC.

This clonotype was seen repeatedly, ten times or more. The chain combines TRBV12-3 or TRBV12-4 with TRBJ2-1, with 8 nucleotides matching TRBD2. The junction had 12 bases not matched to a gene; V was cut back by 6 bases and J by 5 bases. The CDR3 runs to 16 residues. The CDR3 DNA is TGTGCCAGCAGCGGTAGCGGGGCCCGGATTAACAATGAGCAGTTCTTC. This encodes CASSGSGARINNEQFF.

The chain has TRBV2 and TRBJ1-2, with D uncertain. This CDR3 comprises 12 residues. V was trimmed by 7 bases and J by 4 bases, leaving 10 bases between them. CDR1 and CDR2 (germline): SNHLY, FYNNEI. The CDR3 coding sequence is TGTGCCAGCAACGGACGGATCTATGGCTACACCTTC. Encoded protein: CASNGRIYGYTF.

This chain links TRBV5-1 with TRBJ2-2, with TRBD1 matching over 10 bases. With 4 bases clipped from V and 5 bases from J, the junction kept 14 bases outside the gene matches. There are 18 residues in the CDR3. Per germline, CDR1 SGHRS and CDR2 YFSETQ. Written as DNA, the CDR3 is TGCGCCAGCAGCCTAACTGTTCCTGGGACAGGGGATACCGGGGAGCTGTTTTTT. This sequence encodes CASSLTVPGTGDTGELFF.

The CDR3 spells CASSFGVSSYEQYF. Here the CDR3 DNA reads TGTGCCAGCAGTTTTGGGGTCAGCTCCTACGAGCAGTACTTC. The chain links TRBV27 to TRBJ2-7; D is unclear. This CDR3 contains 14 residues. The germline CDR1 and CDR2 sequences are MNHEY and SMNVEV (reference sequence). With 3 bases removed from V and 0 bases from J, the gap between germline ends came to 9 bases.

The J gene is TRBJ1-5, the V gene TRBV7-6; possible D gene TRBD1, 6 bases. Trimming cost V 5 bases and J 1 base, with 21 bases left between them. The CDR3 loop spans 18 amino acids. Per germline, CDR1 SGHVS and CDR2 FNYEAQ. The CDR3 sequence is CASSPLATGPGSNQPQHF. CDR3 in DNA: TGTGCCAGCAGCCCCCTAGCAACAGGGCCTGGGAGCAATCAGCCCCAGCATTTT.

This clonotype was seen more than once but under ten times. The chain couples TRBV3-1 to TRBJ2-3; 9 positions agree with TRBD2. Germline assignment: CDR1 LGHDT and CDR2 YNNKEL (reference sequence). The trim removed 2 bases at V and 4 bases at J, leaving 7 bases unmatched. This CDR3 spans 16 amino acids. CDR3 amino acids: CASSQPTGLAADTQYF. The CDR3 bases are TGTGCCAGCAGCCAACCAACGGGACTAGCCGCAGATACGCAGTATTTT.

This clonotype was recorded a few times. The V and J genes are TRBV2 and TRBJ1-1; TRBD1 is a possible D gene (5 bases). The CDR3 loop spans 14 amino acids. The V and J ends lost 11 bases and 5 bases respectively, with 21 bases between them. CDR1 is SNHLY, CDR2 FYNNEI, per germline. The CDR3 nucleotides are TGTGCCGGTCCAAAGACGGGGCCGTTGACTGAAGCTTTCTTT. It encodes CAGPKTGPLTEAFF.

The V and J genes are TRBV4-1 and TRBJ1-2; 9 nucleotides line up with TRBD1. The CDR3 is made up of 16 amino acids. Germline CDR1 and CDR2: MGHRA and YSYEKL. V lost 1 base and J lost 6; bases outside the gene matches: 9. The CDR3 sequence is CASSQAGTGTVDGYTF. The CDR3 region has the DNA TGCGCCAGCAGCCAAGCGGGGACAGGGACAGTCGATGGCTACACCTTC.

The sample holds a few counts of this clonotype. The gene calls are TRBV10-3 and TRBJ2-3, with no clear D. Trimming shortened V by 0 bases and J by 1 base, and 8 bases separated the two germline ends. CDR1 is ENHRY and CDR2 is SYGVKD in the germline V gene. The CDR3 consists of 15 residues. This CDR3 reads CAISESNGGTDTQYF. In DNA, the CDR3 is TGTGCCATCAGTGAGTCGAATGGGGGCACAGATACGCAGTATTTT.

This clonotype was detected a few times. The rearrangement links TRBV11-2 to TRBJ1-5; D remains unclear. CDR3 size: 13 residues. Trimming took off 4 bases at V and 4 bases at J, with 8 bases between the two ends. The germline gives CDR1 SGHAT, CDR2 FQNNGV. The CDR3 coding sequence is TGTGCCAGCAGCTCGGACCGGAATCAGCCCCAGCATTTT. Translated: CASSSDRNQPQHF. The variable domain in full, with the rest retrieved from reference TRBV11-2 and TRBJ1-5, is EAGVAQSPRYKIIEKRQSVAFWCNPISGHATLYWYQQILGQGPKLLIQFQNNGVVDDSQLPKDRFSAERLKGVDSTLKIQPAKLEDSAVYLCASSSDRNQPQHFGDGTRLSIL.